Listed below are T cell receptor beta chains from one sample, sequenced in a study of T cells in Graves' hyperthyroidism and ophthalmopathy. MiXCR, applied by TCRdb to the multiplex PCR reads, yields one record per CDR3 protein. This table holds 300,000 to 450,000 distinct CDR3 sequences, 18% found once. Sample: blood. The source is a woman in her thirties or forties with Graves' ophthalmopathy. Both conserved end residues are part of each CDR3. The order of the fields is D gene, V gene, clone size, J gene, CDR3 protein, CDR3 DNA. A D gene is named only where the DNA matches it firmly. Size values are once, few and many counts, or a class for expanded clones, and some rows have none.

NA	TRBV5-1	many	TRBJ2-2	CASSSDWTGELFF	TGCGCCAGCAGCTCCGACTGGACCGGGGAGCTGTTTTTT
TRBD1	TRBV2	few	TRBJ1-6	CASSEQGGNSPLHF	TGTGCCAGCAGCGAACAGGGGGGGAATTCACCCCTCCACTTT
TRBD2	TRBV7-3	many	TRBJ2-7	CASSLTGIPSGSPYEQYF	TGTGCCAGCAGCTTAACGGGAATTCCGAGCGGGAGCCCCTACGAGCAGTACTTC
TRBD2	TRBV12-5	many	TRBJ2-7	CASALGLAEHYEQYF	TGTGCTAGTGCCCTTGGACTAGCGGAGCACTACGAGCAGTACTTC
NA	TRBV28	many	TRBJ2-7	CASNLLLTQPFYEQYF	TGTGCCAGCAATTTACTCTTGACACAACCCTTCTACGAGCAGTACTTC
NA	TRBV28	many	TRBJ1-5	CASSLGRGKPQHF	TGTGCCAGCAGTTTGGGACGGGGGAAGCCCCAGCATTTT
NA	TRBV19	many	TRBJ1-2	CASTSGFGGYTF	TGTGCCAGTACTTCAGGGTTCGGGGGCTACACCTTC
TRBD2	TRBV30	few	TRBJ2-2	CAWSGGLAGAGELFF	TGTGCCTGGAGTGGGGGACTAGCGGGAGCCGGGGAGCTGTTTTTT
NA	TRBV11-2	many	TRBJ2-5	CASSKGYQETQYF	TGTGCCAGCAGCAAAGGGTACCAAGAGACCCAGTACTTC
NA	TRBV19	many	TRBJ1-1	CASTYSGSNTEAFF	TGTGCCAGTACCTATTCCGGGTCGAACACTGAAGCTTTCTTT
NA	TRBV28	many	TRBJ1-6	CASSFFGSWEWSPLHF	TGTGCCAGCAGTTTTTTCGGTTCGTGGGAATGGTCACCCCTCCACTTT
TRBD1	TRBV7-9	many	TRBJ2-5	CASSYDRVLSETQYF	TGTGCCAGCAGCTACGACAGGGTCCTGTCGGAGACCCAGTACTTC
NA	TRBV20-1	many	TRBJ1-3	CSAASDSGNTIYF	TGCAGTGCAGCGTCTGACTCTGGAAACACCATATATTTT
NA	TRBV7-9	many	TRBJ2-2	CASSLKPGELFF	TGTGCCAGCAGCTTAAAACCCGGGGAGCTGTTTTTT
TRBD1	TRBV20-1	many	TRBJ2-7	CSARGQGVYEQYF	TGCAGTGCTAGAGGACAGGGGGTTTACGAGCAGTACTTC
NA	TRBV5-1	many	TRBJ2-2	CASSPHKSHQNTGELFF	TGCGCCAGCAGCCCGCATAAGAGTCACCAGAACACCGGGGAGCTGTTTTTT
NA	TRBV19	many	TRBJ1-1	CASRRGTEAFF	TGTGCCAGCAGGCGAGGGACTGAAGCTTTCTTT
NA	TRBV2	NA	TRBJ2-2	CASSGGSRWAGELFF	TGTGCCAGCAGTGGAGGGAGTAGGTGGGCCGGGGAGCTGTTTTTT
NA	TRBV10-2	NA	TRBJ1-1	CASTERRAGEAFF	TGCGCCAGCACCGAGAGAAGGGCTGGTGAAGCTTTCTTT
TRBD2	TRBV4-2	few	TRBJ2-7	CASSHPRRASGSKVSYEQYF	TGTGCCAGCAGCCACCCCCGGCGGGCTAGCGGGAGTAAGGTCTCCTACGAGCAGTACTTC
NA	TRBV15	NA	TRBJ1-2	CATSRPSSGNWGYTF	TGTGCCACCAGCAGGCCATCTTCAGGGAATTGGGGCTACACCTTC
TRBD2	TRBV4-3	few	TRBJ2-1	CASSQTSGSYEQFF	TGCGCCAGCAGCCAGACTAGCGGGAGTTACGAGCAGTTCTTC
NA	TRBV28	many	TRBJ2-5	CASSPGGTEETQYF	TGTGCCAGCAGTCCCGGGGGGACAGAAGAGACCCAGTACTTC
NA	TRBV29-1	many	TRBJ2-2	CSVARRGTGELFF	TGCAGCGTTGCCAGGAGGGGGACCGGGGAGCTGTTTTTT
NA	TRBV7-3	many	TRBJ2-5	CASSLTGQRGETQYF	TGTGCCAGCAGCTTAACGGGCCAAAGAGGGGAGACCCAGTACTTC
NA	TRBV5-1	many	TRBJ2-7	CASSHLDHYEQYF	TGCGCCAGCAGCCACCTTGACCACTACGAGCAGTACTTC
NA	TRBV28	many	TRBJ2-7	CATRDLGYEQYF	TGTGCCACCCGGGACTTGGGATACGAGCAGTACTTC
NA	TRBV6-2/TRBV6-3	many	TRBJ1-2	CASNPHETTDRYGYTF	TGTGCCAGCAACCCCCATGAAACAACGGACCGTTATGGCTACACCTTC
TRBD1	TRBV28	many	TRBJ2-7	CASREGGQGYEQYF	TGTGCCAGCAGGGAGGGGGGACAGGGCTACGAGCAGTACTTC
NA	TRBV3-1	NA	TRBJ1-5	CASSQDSGVGNQPQHF	TGTGCCAGCAGCCAAGATAGCGGAGTTGGCAATCAGCCCCAGCATTTT
NA	TRBV10-3	many	TRBJ2-6	CAISAQGSGANVLTF	TGTGCCATCAGTGCACAGGGTTCTGGGGCCAACGTCCTGACTTTC
NA	TRBV6-5	many	TRBJ2-7	CASKPKGGGEQYF	TGTGCCAGCAAACCAAAGGGGGGAGGCGAGCAGTACTTC
NA	TRBV20-1	many	TRBJ1-2	CSARTRNPWDGYTF	TGCAGTGCTAGAACCAGGAACCCTTGGGATGGCTACACCTTC
TRBD1	TRBV20-1	many	TRBJ2-7	CSAASGTGGIEQYF	TGCAGTGCTGCATCCGGGACAGGGGGCATCGAGCAGTACTTC
NA	TRBV7-2	many	TRBJ2-7	CASSLGRQSYEQYF	TGTGCCAGCAGCTTAGGACGGCAGTCCTACGAGCAGTACTTC
TRBD1	TRBV11-2	many	TRBJ2-7	CASRWTGNYEQYF	TGTGCCAGCAGATGGACAGGGAACTACGAGCAGTACTTC
NA	TRBV5-6	NA	TRBJ1-1	CASSATGRGMAEAFF	TGTGCCAGCAGCGCCACGGGACGGGGGATGGCTGAAGCCTTCTTT
TRBD2	TRBV11-3	many	TRBJ2-2	CASSLVGDGRVLSNTGELFF	TGTGCCAGCAGCTTAGTAGGTGACGGGAGGGTCCTCTCGAACACCGGGGAGCTGTTTTTT
TRBD1	TRBV12-3/TRBV12-4	many	TRBJ1-1	CASSRDRRDGEAFF	TGTGCCAGCAGTCGGGACAGGAGGGATGGTGAAGCTTTCTTT
NA	TRBV30	many	TRBJ1-2	CAWKHAGSYGYTF	TGTGCCTGGAAGCACGCTGGCAGCTATGGCTACACCTTC
NA	TRBV27	many	TRBJ2-7	CASSDFWGTAYEQYF	TGTGCCAGCAGTGACTTCTGGGGGACCGCCTACGAGCAGTACTTC
NA	TRBV20-1	NA	TRBJ2-3	CSAISRHHNTDTQYF	TGCAGTGCTATATCGCGACACCATAACACAGATACGCAGTATTTT
NA	TRBV12-5	many	TRBJ1-5	CASGSVQGPGNQPQHF	TGTGCTAGTGGTTCGGTACAGGGTCCAGGCAATCAGCCCCAGCATTTT
NA	TRBV19	many	TRBJ1-1	CASSIPLLDQRTEAFF	TGTGCCAGTAGTATACCCCTGCTCGATCAAAGGACTGAAGCTTTCTTT
NA	TRBV11-2	many	TRBJ2-7	CASSPTDRSLEQYF	TGTGCCAGCAGCCCAACAGACAGGTCCCTCGAGCAGTACTTC
TRBD1	TRBV10-1	many	TRBJ1-1	CASKGQGATEAFF	TGCGCCAGTAAGGGACAGGGGGCGACTGAAGCTTTCTTT
NA	TRBV12-3/TRBV12-4	many	TRBJ1-5	CASSSQRISNQPQHF	TGTGCCAGCAGCTCCCAGCGCATTAGCAATCAGCCCCAGCATTTT